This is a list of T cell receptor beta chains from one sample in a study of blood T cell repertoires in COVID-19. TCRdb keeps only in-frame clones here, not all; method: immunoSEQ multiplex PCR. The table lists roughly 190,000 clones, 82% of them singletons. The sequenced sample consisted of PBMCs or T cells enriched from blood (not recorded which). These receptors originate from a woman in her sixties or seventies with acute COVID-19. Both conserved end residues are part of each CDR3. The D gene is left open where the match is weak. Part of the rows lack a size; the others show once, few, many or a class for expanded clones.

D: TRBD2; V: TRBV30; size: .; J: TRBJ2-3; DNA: TGTGCCTGGGCAGCGGGGGGGCCGTTGAATACGCAGTATTTT; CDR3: CAWAAGGPLNTQYF
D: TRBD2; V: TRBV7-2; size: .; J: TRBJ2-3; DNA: TGTGCCAGCAGCTTACTGGGACTAGCGGGCTCTAGCACAGATACGCAGTATTTT; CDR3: CASSLLGLAGSSTDTQYF
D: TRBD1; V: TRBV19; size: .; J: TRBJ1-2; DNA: TGTGCCAGTAGCCTACAGGGGACTAACTATGGCTACACCTTC; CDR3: CASSLQGTNYGYTF
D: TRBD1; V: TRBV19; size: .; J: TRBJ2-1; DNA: TGTGCCAGTAGTAGCGACAGGGGGTTGGGTGAGCAGTTCTTC; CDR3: CASSSDRGLGEQFF
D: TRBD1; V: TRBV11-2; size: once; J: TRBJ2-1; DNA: TGTGCCAGCAGTTCAAGTACCGGGACAGGGGGCCATGAGCAGTTCTTC; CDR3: CASSSSTGTGGHEQFF
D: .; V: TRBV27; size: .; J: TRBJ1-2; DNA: TGTGCCAGCAGACCCTCGGCAGGGGCAGTTGGCTACACCTTC; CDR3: CASRPSAGAVGYTF
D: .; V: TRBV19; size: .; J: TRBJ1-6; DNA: TGTGCCAGTAGTATGCGGGGTTCACCCCTCCACTTT; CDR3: CASSMRGSPLHF
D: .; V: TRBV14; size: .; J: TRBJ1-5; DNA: TGTGCCAGCAGCCAGGGGGGTTCGACTCAGCCCCAGCATTTT; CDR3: CASSQGGSTQPQHF
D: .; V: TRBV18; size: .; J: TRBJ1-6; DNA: TGTGCCAGCGGACTTGAAGGTATACTCGGTTCACCCCTCCACTTT; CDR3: CASGLEGILGSPLHF
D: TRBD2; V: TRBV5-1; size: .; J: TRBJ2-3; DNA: TGCGCCAGCAGAAGTAGCGGGAGCACAGATACGCAGTATTTT; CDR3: CASRSSGSTDTQYF
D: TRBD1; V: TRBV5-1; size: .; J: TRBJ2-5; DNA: TGCGCCAGCAGGACCGGGACAGGCGATTACCAAGAGACCCAGTACTTC; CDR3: CASRTGTGDYQETQYF
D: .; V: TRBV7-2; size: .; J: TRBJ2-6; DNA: TGTGCCAGCAGCCCAGGACAGAGCTCTGGGGCCAACGTCCTGACTTTC; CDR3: CASSPGQSSGANVLTF
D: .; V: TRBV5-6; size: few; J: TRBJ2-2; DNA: TGTGCCCGGGGTGGGAGGCCGAACACCGGGGAGCTGTTTTTT; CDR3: CARGGRPNTGELFF
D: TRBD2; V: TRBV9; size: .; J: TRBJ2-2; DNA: TGTGCCAGCAGCGCCACGTTGGGGCGGGAGTCCGGGGAGCTGTTTTTT; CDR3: CASSATLGRESGELFF
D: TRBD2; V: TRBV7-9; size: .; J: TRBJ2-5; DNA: TGTGCCAGCAGCTTAGCGGCTAGCGGGGACCAAGAGACCCAGTACTTC; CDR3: CASSLAASGDQETQYF
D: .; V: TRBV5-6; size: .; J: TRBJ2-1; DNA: TGTGCCAGCAGCTTGACCGAGAATGAGCAGTTCTTC; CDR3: CASSLTENEQFF
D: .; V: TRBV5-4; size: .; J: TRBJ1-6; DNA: TGTGCCAGCAGCGGAACAGGGCGGGGGATAAATTCACCCCTCCACTTT; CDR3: CASSGTGRGINSPLHF
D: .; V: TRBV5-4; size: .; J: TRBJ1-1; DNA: TGTGCCAGCAGCTACAGGGATTCGAACACTGAAGCTTTCTTT; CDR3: CASSYRDSNTEAFF
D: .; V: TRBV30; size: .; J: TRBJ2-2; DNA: TGTGCCTGGGGGGGGCTCTTATACACCGGGGAGCTGTTTTTT; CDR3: CAWGGLLYTGELFF
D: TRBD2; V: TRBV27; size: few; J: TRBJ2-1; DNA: TGTGCCAGCAGTTTATACCCTAGCGGGACCAATGAGCAGTTCTTC; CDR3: CASSLYPSGTNEQFF